This TCR beta chain was retrieved from a study of cytomegalovirus exposure and HLA in healthy donors. Measured with immunoSEQ multiplex PCR; TCRdb has only the in-frame clones, and not every one. The profile shows 50,000 to 65,000 clones, more than 70% of them singletons. Germline V gene sequence: CDR1 SGHNT, CDR2 YYREEE (reference sequence). V lost 1 base to trimming and J lost 10 bases, with 6 bases between them. This CDR3 has 12 residues. The V and J genes are TRBV5-4 and TRBJ1-6, with D possibly matching TRBD1 (6 bases). The receptor was isolated from a woman between 18 and 29 years old in good health and CMV-seropositive. The sequenced sample was PBMCs. The CDR3 reads CASSLQGSPLHF. CDR3 nucleotides: TGTGCCAGCAGCTTGCAGGGGTCACCCCTCCACTTT.